This paragraph covers one T cell receptor (beta chain) sequence. Clones were read by immunoSEQ multiplex PCR, and TCRdb kept only the in-frame ones, dropping some. This sample has 470,000 or so clones, with 80% to 90% found just once. This entry belongs to a study of blood T cell repertoires in COVID-19. Study in general: Italy, Spain and the United States were the sources of the convalescent and acute COVID-19 samples.

J gave up 0 bases and V 3 bases, and 8 bases lay outside the gene matches. The germline V gene encodes CDR1 SGHDT and CDR2 YYEEEE. The CDR3 consists of 18 residues. The origin of this receptor is a human donor in a cohort sampled during active COVID-19. Source material: peripheral blood. The chain joins TRBV5-6 to TRBJ2-6; 8 bases align to TRBD1. CDR3 in amino acids: CASSWTRGHPSGANVLTF. Here the CDR3 DNA reads TGTGCCAGCAGCTGGACCAGGGGGCACCCCTCTGGGGCCAACGTCCTGACTTTC. Full variable domain (rest looked up from reference TRBV5-6 and TRBJ2-6): DAGVTQSPTHLIKTRGQQVTLRCSPKSGHDTVSWYQQALGQGPQFIFQYYEEEERQRGNFPDRFSGHQFPNYSSELNVNALLLGDSALYLCASSWTRGHPSGANVLTFGAGSRLTVL.